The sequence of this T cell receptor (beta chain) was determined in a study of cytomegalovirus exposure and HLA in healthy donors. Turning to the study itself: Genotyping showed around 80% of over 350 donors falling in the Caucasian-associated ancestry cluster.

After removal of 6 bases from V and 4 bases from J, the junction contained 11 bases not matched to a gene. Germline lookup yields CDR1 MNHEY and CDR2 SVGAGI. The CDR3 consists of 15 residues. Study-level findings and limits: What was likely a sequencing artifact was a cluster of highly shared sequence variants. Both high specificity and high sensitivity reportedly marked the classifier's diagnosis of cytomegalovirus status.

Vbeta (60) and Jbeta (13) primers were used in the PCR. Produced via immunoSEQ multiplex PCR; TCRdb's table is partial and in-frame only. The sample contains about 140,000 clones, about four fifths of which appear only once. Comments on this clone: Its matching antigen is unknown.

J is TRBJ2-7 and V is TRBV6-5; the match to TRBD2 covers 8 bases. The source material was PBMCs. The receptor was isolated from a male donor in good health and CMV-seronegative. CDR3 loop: CASRRDSKRGYEQYF. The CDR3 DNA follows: TGTGCCAGCAGGCGCGACTCCAAGCGGGGGTACGAGCAGTACTTC.